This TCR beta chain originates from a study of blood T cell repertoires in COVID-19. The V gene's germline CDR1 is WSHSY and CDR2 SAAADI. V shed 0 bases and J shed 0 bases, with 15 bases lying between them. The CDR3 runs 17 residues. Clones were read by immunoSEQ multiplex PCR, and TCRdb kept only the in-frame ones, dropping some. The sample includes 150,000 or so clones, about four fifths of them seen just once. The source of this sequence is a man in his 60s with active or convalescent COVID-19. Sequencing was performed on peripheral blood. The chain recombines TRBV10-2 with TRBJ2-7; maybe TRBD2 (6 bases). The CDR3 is CASSESGGTPFSYEQYF. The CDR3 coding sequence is TGCGCCAGCAGTGAGTCTGGAGGGACGCCCTTCTCCTACGAGCAGTACTTC.